This T cell receptor (beta chain) was obtained from a study of shared clonotypes between healthy human individuals. Findings of the study overall: Generation of non-shared clonotypes was less probable than generation of clonotypes shared by all four donors. The study's rarefaction showed incomplete sorted-subset sequencing despite large depth.

Worth noting for this clone: Its specificity is not known.

Here immunoSEQ multiplex PCR was the method, and the copy in TCRdb shows in-frame clones only, minus some. Of about 1.5 million clones in the sample, roughly 96% were seen once. V lost 0 bases to trimming and J lost 0 bases; unmatched junction nucleotides: 6. CDR1 and CDR2 (germline): SGHRS, YFSETQ. This CDR3 comprises 17 residues. The V gene is TRBV5-1, the J gene TRBJ2-1; TRBD2 agrees at 7 bases. The TCR sequence derives from a man between 25 and 39 years old in good health. What was sequenced was naive CD4+ T cells sorted from blood. Noted subset: CD45RA+ positively selected. CDR3 sequence reads: CASSLGQGGVSYNEQFF. In DNA form, the CDR3 reads TGCGCCAGCAGCTTGGGTCAGGGAGGGGTCTCCTACAATGAGCAGTTCTTC. Looking up the rest from reference TRBV5-1 and TRBJ2-1 gives the full variable domain: KAGVTQTPRYLIKTRGQQVTLSCSPISGHRSVSWYQQTPGQGLQFLFEYFSETQRNKGNFPGRFSGRQFSNSRSEMNVSTLELGDSALYLCASSLGQGGVSYNEQFFGPGTRLTVL.